This TCR beta chain was recovered during a study of blood T cell repertoires in COVID-19. Study-wide background: The cDNA or gDNA used as material had been derived from T cells, B-cell-depleted T cells, or PBMCs.

Sequenced by immunoSEQ multiplex PCR; TCRdb stores in-frame clones only, minus some. The repertoire has about 260,000 clones, about 90% of them found once; the top ten carry under 3%. The CDR3 sequence is 16 residues long. The junction had 9 bases not matched to a gene; V was cut back by 5 bases and J by 2 bases. From germline, CDR1 is SEHNR and CDR2 FQNEAQ (reference sequence). The V gene is TRBV7-9, the J gene TRBJ2-3; 8 bases agree with TRBD2. The sequencing input was peripheral blood. This clonotype originated in a person aged 18-29 years with COVID-19, enrolled during active disease. The CDR3 region has the DNA TGTGCCAGCAGCACCCCACTAGCGGTTTTCACAGATACGCAGTATTTT. As protein: CASSTPLAVFTDTQYF.